The 24 T cell receptor beta chains listed next were all sequenced from one sample in a study of shared clonotypes between healthy human individuals. Assay used: immunoSEQ multiplex PCR; TCRdb lists only in-frame clones, some missing. Of around 1.1 million clones listed, around three quarters are singletons. The source material was memory CD4+ T cells from PBMCs. Documented subset: CD45RA-negative fraction. Receptors originate from a man between 18 and 35 years old in good health. Some clones in this sample may be carry-over from other donors' samples.

J is TRBJ2-1 and V is TRBV29-1, with 7 bases aligning to TRBD2. The V and J ends lost 5 bases and 0 bases, in that order; junction bases with no gene match: 19. This CDR3 is built from 19 residues. CDR1 SQVTM and CDR2 ANQGSEA come from the germline V gene. CDR3 sequence: CSVRPWSSGRKSSYNEQFF. The CDR3 region has the DNA TGCAGCGTTCGCCCGTGGAGTAGCGGGCGGAAAAGCTCCTACAATGAGCAGTTCTTC.

The J gene is TRBJ2-1, the V gene TRBV28; 10 nucleotides agree with TRBD2. Germline V CDR1 and CDR2: MDHEN, SYDVKM. The CDR3 extends over 14 amino acids. J was trimmed by 10 bases and V by 7 bases; bases with no gene match: 10. The chain's CDR3 is CASIGLAGVGEQFF. The CDR3 DNA sequence: TGTGCCAGCATAGGGCTAGCGGGAGTTGGCGAGCAGTTCTTC.

The V call is TRBV5-1, the J call TRBJ2-5; D is undetermined. This CDR3 comprises 13 residues. Trimming pared 0 bases from V and 9 bases from J, leaving 12 bases between. CDR1 and CDR2 (germline): SGHRS, YFSETQ. The CDR3 DNA follows: TGCGCCAGCAGCTTGGATCAGCGATCGGCCCAGTACTTC. It encodes CASSLDQRSAQYF.

The chain is built from TRBV18 and TRBJ1-2, with 8 bases that match TRBD1. Germline CDR1 KGHSH, CDR2 LQKENI. The CDR3 loop spans 15 amino acids. V lost 4 bases and J lost 2; bases outside the gene matches: 6. The CDR3 spells CASSLQTGVNYGYTF. For the CDR3, the DNA is TGTGCCAGCTCACTACAGACAGGGGTCAACTATGGCTACACCTTC.

V and J are TRBV5-1 and TRBJ2-7; no clear D. This CDR3 is built from 14 residues. Trimming shortened V by 1 base and J by 1 base, and 9 bases separated the two germline ends. CDR1 SGHRS and CDR2 YFSETQ come from the germline V gene. CDR3 region: CASSLNGGSYEQYF. In DNA form, the CDR3 reads TGCGCCAGCAGCTTGAACGGCGGATCCTACGAGCAGTACTTC.

This sequence joins TRBV29-1 and TRBJ2-1; D might be TRBD2 (6 bases). Germline CDR1 SQVTM, CDR2 ANQGSEA. V gave up 4 bases and J gave up 3 bases, with 16 bases separating them. CDR3 length: 15 amino acids. In DNA form, the CDR3 reads TGCAGCGTTGGGGGATCTAGCGCCCTCTACAATGAGCAGTTCTTC. It yields the protein CSVGGSSALYNEQFF.

The chain has TRBV27 and TRBJ2-1, with D perhaps given as TRBD1 or TRBD2 (5 bases each). V lost 1 base and J lost 12, with 22 bases in between. Germline-derived CDR1 and CDR2 are MNHEY and SMNVEV (reference sequence). CDR3 length: 16 residues. The CDR3 reads CASSLFKVRDRSGQFF. The CDR3 DNA reads as TGTGCCAGCAGTTTATTTAAGGTGAGGGACCGATCGGGGCAGTTCTTC.

This chain connects TRBV2 to TRBJ1-1; D gene uncertain. Germline loops: CDR1 SNHLY, CDR2 FYNNEI. This CDR3 contains 14 residues. Trimming took off 11 bases at V and 4 bases at J, with 20 bases between the two ends. The CDR3 loop reads CAGALVGSGTEAFF. In nucleotides, the CDR3 is TGTGCCGGAGCCTTGGTGGGGTCGGGCACTGAAGCTTTCTTT.

This clone was picked up one time. The chain recombines TRBV4-1 with TRBJ2-3, with D tentatively TRBD1 (6 bases). The V gene lost 1 base and the J gene lost 0 bases, with 20 bases spanning the gap. The CDR3 has 19 amino acids. Germline V CDR1 and CDR2: MGHRA, YSYEKL. The CDR3, as DNA: TGCGCCAGCAGCCAAGGGACAGTCCCTTTATTCTCTAGCACAGATACGCAGTATTTT. Protein: CASSQGTVPLFSSTDTQYF.

The chain employs TRBV27 and TRBJ2-3; D gene uncertain. V lost 5 bases, J lost 1 base, and 13 bases lay in between. The CDR3 consists of 15 residues. CDR1 is MNHEY, CDR2 SMNVEV, per germline (reference sequence). CDR3 amino acids: CASSPRPRGTDTQYF. As DNA, the CDR3 is TGTGCCAGCAGTCCTCGGCCCCGGGGCACAGATACGCAGTATTTT.

The V call is TRBV5-6, the J call TRBJ2-3; 10 bases agree with TRBD2. V lost 6 bases and J lost 1; bases outside the gene matches: 5. Germline CDR1 reads SGHDT; CDR2 reads YYEEEE. The CDR3 runs 15 residues. The CDR3 sequence is CASTMGTSGTDTQYF. The CDR3, as DNA: TGTGCCAGCACAATGGGGACTAGCGGCACAGATACGCAGTATTTT.

In this sample, this clone turned up a few times. The rearrangement joins TRBV5-4 to TRBJ2-1; D remains ambiguous. CDR1 is SGHNT and CDR2 is YYREEE in the germline V gene (reference sequence). V dropped 0 bases and J dropped 4 bases, with 11 bases sitting between them. The CDR3 loop spans 15 amino acids. The CDR3 coding sequence is TGTGCCAGCAGCTTGGGAGACCGTTCATACAATGAGCAGTTCTTC. This encodes CASSLGDRSYNEQFF.

The chain has TRBV9 and TRBJ2-1; 9 bases match TRBD2. The CDR3 loop spans 15 amino acids. Germline lookup yields CDR1 SGDLS and CDR2 YYNGEE. With V trimmed by 0 bases and J by 10 bases, 8 bases remained unmatched. The chain's CDR3 is CASSVGASGTREQFF. In DNA, the CDR3 is TGTGCCAGCAGCGTAGGGGCTAGCGGGACCAGGGAGCAGTTCTTC.

The chain joins TRBV18 to TRBJ1-5; D ambiguous. The CDR3 runs 13 residues. The V gene lost 3 bases and the J gene lost 2 bases, with 5 bases spanning the gap. The germline V gene encodes CDR1 KGHSH and CDR2 LQKENI. CDR3 sequence reads: CASSPAGNQPQHF. CDR3 bases: TGTGCCAGCTCACCCGCGGGCAATCAGCCCCAGCATTTT. Together with reference TRBV18 and TRBJ1-5, the CDR3 gives the full variable domain: NAGVMQNPRHLVRRRGQEARLRCSPMKGHSHVYWYRQLPEEGLKFMVYLQKENIIDESGMPKERFSAEFPKEGPSILRIQQVVRGDSAAYFCASSPAGNQPQHFGDGTRLSIL.

The V and J genes are TRBV5-1 and TRBJ2-5, with 8 bases fitting TRBD1. The CDR3 runs to 14 residues. Germline trimming cut 2 bases from V and 4 bases from J; bases unmatched to any gene: 4. Germline V gene data show CDR1 as SGHRS and CDR2 as YFSETQ. The CDR3 DNA is TGCGCCAGCAGCTTCCTTACAGGGGGAGAGACCCAGTACTTC. Its translation is CASSFLTGGETQYF. The entire variable domain, with the rest obtained from reference TRBV5-1 and TRBJ2-5, is as follows: KAGVTQTPRYLIKTRGQQVTLSCSPISGHRSVSWYQQTPGQGLQFLFEYFSETQRNKGNFPGRFSGRQFSNSRSEMNVSTLELGDSALYLCASSFLTGGETQYFGPGTRLLVL.

The chain combines TRBV18 with TRBJ2-5; D is tentatively TRBD1 or TRBD2 (6 bases each). Trimming removed 4 bases from V and 5 bases from J, with 14 bases in between. The CDR3 loop spans 14 amino acids. Germline assignment: CDR1 KGHSH and CDR2 LQKENI. The CDR3 loop reads CASSQGGPRETQYF. The CDR3 DNA sequence: TGTGCCAGCTCACAGGGGGGCCCTCGGGAGACCCAGTACTTC.

V usage is TRBV29-1 and J usage is TRBJ2-7; D is uncertain. Per the germline V gene, CDR1 is SQVTM and CDR2 is ANQGSEA. The CDR3 length is 14 residues. Trimming removed 5 bases from V and 1 base from J, with 15 bases in between. CDR3 sequence reads: CSVYKGSDSYEQYF. CDR3 in DNA: TGCAGCGTTTACAAGGGCTCGGATTCCTACGAGCAGTACTTC.

V usage is TRBV28 and J usage is TRBJ2-1, with TRBD1 matching over 7 bases. V gave up 3 bases and J gave up 14 bases; unmatched junction bases: 10. This CDR3 has 13 amino acids. Germline lookup yields CDR1 MDHEN and CDR2 SYDVKM. CDR3 coding DNA: TGTGCCAGCAGTTTGAGAGGGGGCGAGAAAGAGTTCTTC. Its protein product is CASSLRGGEKEFF.

V gene TRBV11-2 combines with J gene TRBJ2-7; possibly TRBD1 for D (6 bases). V was shortened by 0 bases and J by 5 bases, with 11 bases between the two germline ends. The CDR3 has 14 residues. The germline V gene has CDR1 SGHAT and CDR2 FQNNGV. CDR3 residues: CASSLDQGINEQYF. The CDR3 nucleotides read TGTGCCAGCAGCTTAGATCAGGGGATCAACGAGCAGTACTTC.

At least ten counts were recorded for this clone. This chain connects TRBV6-6 to TRBJ1-2; weak D call: TRBD1 (6 bases). V lost 5 bases and J 4 bases, leaving 20 bases between the germline ends. The CDR3 has 16 residues. Germline V gene lookup returns CDR1 MNHNY and CDR2 SVGAGI (reference sequence). The CDR3 loop is CASSPLNGGATYGYTF. CDR3 coding DNA: TGTGCCAGCAGTCCCCTGAACGGGGGGGCGACCTATGGCTACACCTTC.

The chain joins TRBV30 to TRBJ2-3; D uncertain. The CDR3 spans 14 residues. Trimming cost V 2 bases and J 2 bases, with 11 bases left between them. Germline lookup yields CDR1 GTSNPN and CDR2 SVGIG (reference sequence). The CDR3 coding sequence is TGTGCCTGGAGTTCGGGTCCGTACACAGATACGCAGTATTTT. Its protein is CAWSSGPYTDTQYF.

This clone showed up many times. The same CDR3 also results from other DNA sequences found in this sample. This chain connects TRBV28 to TRBJ2-3; D call uncertain. This CDR3 spans 11 amino acids. V shed 3 bases and J shed 4 bases, with 2 bases lying between them. Germline V gene data show CDR1 as MDHEN and CDR2 as SYDVKM. The CDR3 loop reads CASSLADTQYF. CDR3 DNA sequence: TGTGCCAGCAGTTTGGCAGATACGCAGTATTTT.

The chain combines TRBV6-5 with TRBJ2-7, with TRBD1 matching 7 bases. J lost 4 bases, V lost 4 bases, and 13 bases had no gene match. The CDR3 is made up of 16 amino acids. The V gene's germline CDR1 is MNHEY and CDR2 SVGAGI. The CDR3: CASSSLIQGLGYEQYF. In DNA form, the CDR3 reads TGTGCCAGCAGTTCCCTTATACAGGGGCTGGGGTACGAGCAGTACTTC.

The rearrangement joins TRBV29-1 to TRBJ2-1; the match to TRBD1 covers 8 bases. J was trimmed by 0 bases and V by 0 bases; bases with no gene match: 4. The germline gives CDR1 SQVTM, CDR2 ANQGSEA. The CDR3 totals 16 residues. The CDR3 sequence is CSVEDGTGSSYNEQFF. The CDR3 DNA sequence: TGCAGCGTTGAAGATGGGACAGGAAGCTCCTACAATGAGCAGTTCTTC.